This TCR beta chain comes out of a study of T cell responses to AZD1222 COVID-19 vaccine. Study results and caveats: Donors skewed white British and female; clonal diversity was possibly underestimated. CD4 TCRs covered the whole spike, strongest at regions 160-218 and 743-854. Reports say nearly half of spike-specific TCRs go after unmutated variant regions. Baseline antibody screening turned up just six or seven seropositive AZD1222 recipients.

For this clone: Its antigen remains unidentified.

Germline CDR1 reads MGHRA; CDR2 reads YSYEKL. This CDR3 has 13 residues. Trimming took off 2 bases at V and 0 bases at J, with 4 bases between the two ends. Profiling relied on immunoSEQ multiplex PCR, and the TCRdb table lists in-frame clones only, not all of them. The sample lists under 35,000 clones, more than 85% occurring once. The chain uses TRBV4-1 and TRBJ1-1; no firm D call. The TCR comes from an adult in good health. Here the sequenced sample was peripheral blood, taken on day 0 of AZD1222 vaccination. CDR3 nucleotide sequence: TGCGCCAGCAGCCAAAGGGTGAACACTGAAGCTTTCTTT. Its translation: CASSQRVNTEAFF.